This T cell receptor (beta chain) was sequenced during a study of cytotoxic CD8 clonotypes in ibrutinib-treated CLL. This clone was observed a handful of times. Its antigen is not identified. Germline values: CDR1 PRHDT, CDR2 FYEKMQ (reference sequence). Deletions cut 4 bases from V and 3 bases from J, with 13 bases between. There are 15 residues in the CDR3. The sequencing depth, 1 in 200,000 to 1 in 1 million T cells, was the target. Data came from immunoSEQ multiplex PCR; TCRdb stores just in-frame clones and leaves some out. Of 300,000 to 400,000 clones in the sample, over 60% are singletons; the top ten hold 6% to 6.5%. Overall study findings and caveats: Among the clonotypes, public ones were uncommon and contracted or held stable on treatment. Clonality went up at the time of ibrutinib response, stayed stable in sustained remission, and later dropped back toward its baseline level at progression.

The source was PBMCs, collected after 36 months of ibrutinib treatment. The source of this sequence is a human donor with chronic lymphocytic leukemia. This rearrangement joins TRBV13 to TRBJ2-1; D is perhaps TRBD2 (6 bases). The CDR3 nucleotides read TGTGCCAGCAGCTCGGGGGACGGTTTCTACAATGAGCAGTTCTTC. Amino acid sequence: CASSSGDGFYNEQFF.